These T cell receptor beta chains were read from a single sample in a study of T cell repertoires in cytomegalovirus infection. TCRdb used MiXCR to reprocess the reads, holding one entry per CDR3 protein. This table has 55,000 to 85,000 distinct CDR3 sequences, about 4% appearing once. Material: PBMCs. The origin of the receptors is a human donor in good health (CMV status not recorded). Some clones in this sample may be carry-over from other donors' samples. CDR3s include the opening cysteine and the closing phenylalanine or tryptophan. Each record gives: V gene, clone size, CDR3 protein. Only some rows state a clone size, as once, few, many or a class for expanded clones.

>TRBV7-2|.
CASSSLHEQYF
>TRBV7-2|many
CASSQIYSNQPQHF
>TRBV7-8|many
CASSLTGTGEKGNTIYF
>TRBV12-3/TRBV12-4|many
CASSFLTGGAGVETQYF
>TRBV12-3/TRBV12-4|many
CASSSIQGGRRAGGYTF
>TRBV7-8|many
CASSRRLAGLGEQFF
>TRBV11-2|many
CASSLRPRANTANTGELFF
>TRBV12-5|many
CASGLVQGNTEAFF
>TRBV7-3|many
CASSPTGGVVADTQYF
>TRBV7-2|many
CASSPGDGQYF
>TRBV12-3/TRBV12-4|many
CASSPLGQPQHF
>TRBV7-8|many
CASSLSGRAVGQFF
>TRBV6-6|many
CASSYGGASTGEQFF
>TRBV6-2/TRBV6-3|many
CATCNSRSGNTIYF
>TRBV28|many
CASSFYPGSSYEQYF
>TRBV7-8|many
CASSILGGRAGEQYF
>TRBV7-2|many
CASSLSSGMGETQYF
>TRBV7-2|many
CASSPNHRARGRLETQYF
>TRBV7-2|many
CASTSRGGRNEQFF
>TRBV28|few
CANSSGQGNSPLHF
>TRBV20-1|many
CSAGEPDRGYETQYF
>TRBV7-6|many
CASSPTSGQTQYF
>TRBV7-9|many
CASSLFSGQMDTQYF
>TRBV7-3|many
CASSESGEQFF
>TRBV7-8|many
CASSLQERAETQYF
>TRBV7-6|many
CASSLSDGDRDTQYF
>TRBV7-2|many
CASSLALHTEAFF
>TRBV14|many
CASSRVGSGYTF
>TRBV11-2|few
CASSPTGRFSTDTQYF
>TRBV11-2|many
CASSLDWTFEAFF
>TRBV7-2|many
CASSSGTGGTQYF
>TRBV12-3/TRBV12-4|many
CASTGDSYTQYF
>TRBV7-3|many
CASSPIASTGELFF
>TRBV28|many
CASSPTLGLAEDNEQFF
>TRBV7-2|many
CASSFRLAVDTQYF
>TRBV7-2|medium-sized
CASATSGLGAQYF
>TRBV7-6|medium-sized
CASSLGQGFLTEAFF
>TRBV7-2|many
CASSLFFRGLAGSYEQYF
>TRBV7-6|many
CASARTEGNTIYF
>TRBV2|many
CASKAETSATGELFF
>TRBV10-3|many
CAISEFSGRTSEGEQFF
>TRBV19|.
CASIQTSRTEAFF
>TRBV4-3|many
CASSQVAPRGRDYGYTF
>TRBV7-9|many
CASSARDRVYGYTF
>TRBV18|many
CASSPGDFNTDTQYF
>TRBV20-1|many
CSALGAYQETQYF
>TRBV7-2|many
CASSLHPGGKAYEQYF
>TRBV7-2|many
CASIFIKTFTF
>TRBV6-5|many
CASRTGAGGRHEQYF
>TRBV29-1|many
CSVRPNNEQFF
>TRBV7-2|many
CASSLASGGAIDNEQFF
>TRBV20-1|many
CSARLTWPGSYNEQFF
>TRBV7-2|many
CASSLFGANNSPLHF
>TRBV20-1|many
CSARPTSVWGTNQPQHF
>TRBV28|many
CASSLPALAGVQGDTQYF
>TRBV7-2|many
CASTLAGGSSYEQYF
>TRBV28|many
CASSLRVTNEAFF
>TRBV7-2|many
CASSRGGRYGEAFF
>TRBV7-2|.
CASSSTGTGRGGKNIQYF
>TRBV7-2|few
CASSLVGTGNYYSNQPQHF